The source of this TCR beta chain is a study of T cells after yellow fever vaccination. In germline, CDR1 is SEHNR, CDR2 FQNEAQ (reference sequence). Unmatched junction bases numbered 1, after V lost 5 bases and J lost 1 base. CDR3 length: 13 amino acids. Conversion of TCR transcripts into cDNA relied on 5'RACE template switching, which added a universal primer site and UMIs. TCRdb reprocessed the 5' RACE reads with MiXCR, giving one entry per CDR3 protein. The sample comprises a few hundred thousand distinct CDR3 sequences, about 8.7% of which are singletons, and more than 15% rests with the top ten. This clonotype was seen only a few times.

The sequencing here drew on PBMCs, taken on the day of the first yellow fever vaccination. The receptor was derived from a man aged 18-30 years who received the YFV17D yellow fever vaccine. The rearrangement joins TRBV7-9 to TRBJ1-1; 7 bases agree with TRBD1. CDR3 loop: CASSHRGNTEAFF. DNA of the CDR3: TGTGCCAGCAGCCACAGGGGGAACACTGAAGCTTTCTTT.